These 26 T cell receptor beta chains share one sample of origin, sequenced in a study of OX40 agonist ivuxolimab in advanced cancers. The assay was immunoSEQ multiplex PCR, and TCRdb's table has in-frame clones only and misses some. The profile covers roughly 68,000 clones, with approximately 89% appearing a single time and about 1% taken by the ten largest. The source material was CD4+ or CD8+ T cells sorted from blood, sampled in a trial of the OX40 agonist ivuxolimab. The source of these receptors is an adult with an advanced solid tumor such as melanoma, head and neck, liver or kidney cancer.

The chain combines TRBV5-4 with TRBJ2-7, with TRBD2 identical over 8 bases. Germline-derived CDR1 and CDR2 are SGHNT and YYREEE (reference sequence). This CDR3 spans 15 amino acids. The V and J ends lost 4 bases and 4 bases, in that order; junction bases with no gene match: 10. The CDR3 DNA reads TGTGCCAGCAGCCAGCCCGGGACTAGTGTTTACGAGCAGTACTTC. The encoded protein is CASSQPGTSVYEQYF.

The J gene is TRBJ2-5, the V gene TRBV11-2; D not certain. V lost 3 bases, J lost 1 base, and 6 bases lay in between. There are 13 residues in the CDR3. Germline V gives CDR1 SGHAT, CDR2 FQNNGV. The CDR3 nucleotides are TGTGCCAGCAGCTTGGCGGTCCAAGAGACCCAGTACTTC. This sequence encodes CASSLAVQETQYF.

This chain uses TRBV19 with TRBJ2-3, with 9 positions matching TRBD2. The germline V gene encodes CDR1 LNHDA and CDR2 SQIVND (reference sequence). The J segment lost 0 bases and the V segment lost 7 bases, leaving 14 bases of the junction unmatched. This CDR3 comprises 18 residues. CDR3 in amino acids: CASTPLRAGGLSTDTQYF. CDR3 coding DNA: TGTGCCAGTACCCCGTTGAGGGCGGGGGGGCTGAGCACAGATACGCAGTATTTT.

J is TRBJ2-3 and V is TRBV6-1, with TRBD1 matching over 7 bases. Germline V gene lookup returns CDR1 MNHNS and CDR2 SASEGT. CDR3 length equals 14 residues. Trimming cost V 8 bases and J 4 bases; bases outside gene matches: 9. The CDR3 coding sequence is TGTGCCAGCGTGGTAGGGGGCAACGCAGATACGCAGTATTTT. Protein sequence: CASVVGGNADTQYF.

Concerning this clone itself: Germline and junction disagree at one end, which may indicate a read error. The CDR3 bases are TGTGCCAGCAGCCAGAGCGACCCCGGCGAGCTGTTCTTC. The encoded protein is CASSQSDPGELFF. The chain recombines TRBV14 with TRBJ2-1, with D hard to call. Germline V gene lookup returns CDR1 SGHDN and CDR2 FVKESK. The CDR3 has 13 residues.

DNA of the CDR3: TGTGCCATCAGCGCAGACAGGGGTGGCTACACCTTC. Amino acids: CAISADRGGYTF. V is TRBV10-3 and J is TRBJ1-2, with TRBD1 identical over 8 bases. Trimming at V came to 6 bases and at J to 7 bases, leaving 4 bases not matched to a gene. This CDR3 region has 12 residues. Germline V gene data show CDR1 as ENHRY and CDR2 as SYGVKD.

The chain employs TRBV7-2 and TRBJ2-3; 9 bases align to TRBD2. V shed 5 bases, J shed 1 base, and the junction held 4 bases outside the gene matches. The CDR3 has 15 amino acids. The germline V gene has CDR1 SGHTA and CDR2 FQGNSA. The CDR3 loop reads CASSPRTSGTDTQYF. The CDR3 nucleotides are TGTGCCAGCAGCCCTAGGACTAGCGGCACAGATACGCAGTATTTT.

This chain connects TRBV18 to TRBJ1-1, with D unresolved. Germline V gives CDR1 KGHSH, CDR2 LQKENI. This CDR3 comprises 11 residues. With 6 bases removed from V and 6 bases from J, the gap between germline ends came to 8 bases. CDR3 loop: CASSVRAEAFF. The CDR3 bases are TGTGCCAGCTCCGTCCGGGCTGAAGCTTTCTTT.

The chain carries TRBV30 and TRBJ1-5, with a possible D match to TRBD1 (6 bases). The germline CDR1 and CDR2 sequences are GTSNPN and SVGIG (reference sequence). CDR3 length: 14 residues. The V end was cut by 2 bases, the J end by 2 bases, with 10 bases between. Here the CDR3 reads CAWSYRDGNQPQHF. CDR3 coding DNA: TGTGCCTGGAGTTACAGGGACGGCAATCAGCCCCAGCATTTT.

The chain combines TRBV27 with TRBJ2-7, with no clear D. The CDR3 length is 14 residues. Trimming took off 7 bases at V and 2 bases at J, with 15 bases between the two ends. Germline V gene data show CDR1 as MNHEY and CDR2 as SMNVEV (reference sequence). The CDR3 DNA sequence: TGTGCCAGCATGCTTTCGGCAATAGCCTACGAGCAGTACTTC. Protein sequence: CASMLSAIAYEQYF.

CDR3 residues: CASSGLTDTQYF. The CDR3 coding sequence is TGCGCCAGTTCCGGGCTCACAGATACGCAGTATTTT. V usage is TRBV5-1 and J usage is TRBJ2-3; D is unclear. From germline, CDR1 is SGHRS and CDR2 YFSETQ. V was shortened by 8 bases and J by 2 bases, with 9 bases between the two germline ends. This CDR3 comprises 12 residues.

V and J are TRBV5-5 and TRBJ2-5, with 11 bases matching TRBD2. The CDR3 length is 16 residues. With 0 bases clipped from V and 5 bases from J, the junction kept 6 bases outside the gene matches. From germline, CDR1 is SGHKS and CDR2 YYEKEE (reference sequence). For the CDR3, the DNA is TGTGCCAGCAGCTTGGCCGGGACTAGCGGTGGGGAGACCCAGTACTTC. Translating gives CASSLAGTSGGETQYF. Drawing the rest from reference TRBV5-5 and TRBJ2-5, the complete variable domain is DAGVTQSPTHLIKTRGQQVTLRCSPISGHKSVSWYQQVLGQGPQFIFQYYEKEERGRGNFPDRFSARQFPNYSSELNVNALLLGDSALYLCASSLAGTSGGETQYFGPGTRLLVL.

The chain combines TRBV30 with TRBJ2-7; a weak D match, TRBD1 (5 bases). CDR1 and CDR2 from the germline V gene are GTSNPN and SVGIG (reference sequence). The CDR3 extends over 12 amino acids. Trimming removed 2 bases at V and 4 bases at J, with 9 bases between. As DNA, the CDR3 is TGTGCCTGGAGTTCTACAGGTTACGAGCAGTACTTC. Encoded protein: CAWSSTGYEQYF.

This chain uses TRBV6-1 with TRBJ1-4; possible D gene TRBD1, 5 bases. CDR1 is MNHNS and CDR2 is SASEGT in the germline V gene. Deletions cut 1 base from V and 6 bases from J, with 9 bases between. The CDR3 consists of 14 residues. The DNA for the CDR3 is TGTGCCAGCAGTGAAGGGGGGGTTGATGAAAAACTGTTTTTT. Translation: CASSEGGVDEKLFF.

The chain carries TRBV10-3 and TRBJ2-5, with D perhaps TRBD2 (5 bases). V was pared by 3 bases and J by 0 bases, with 8 bases between. From germline, CDR1 is ENHRY and CDR2 SYGVKD. The CDR3 loop spans 14 amino acids. This CDR3 reads CAISEGLNQETQYF. The CDR3 DNA follows: TGTGCCATCAGTGAAGGACTGAACCAAGAGACCCAGTACTTC.

The chain recombines TRBV6-5 with TRBJ1-1; D gene uncertain. The CDR3 spans 13 residues. Germline V lookup: CDR1 MNHEY, CDR2 SVGAGI. V was trimmed by 0 bases and J by 4 bases, leaving 6 bases between them. In DNA, the CDR3 is TGTGCCAGCAGTTACTCGAGTCTCACTGAAGCTTTCTTT. Amino acid sequence: CASSYSSLTEAFF.

The rearrangement uses TRBV5-8 and TRBJ1-4; possible D gene TRBD1, 5 bases. Germline-derived CDR1 and CDR2 are SGHTS and YDEGEE. V was trimmed by 0 bases and J by 11 bases, leaving 8 bases between them. This CDR3 comprises 12 residues. CDR3: CASSLEGHKLFF. CDR3 bases: TGTGCCAGCAGCTTGGAAGGACACAAACTGTTTTTT.

J is TRBJ2-7 and V is TRBV2, with 10 nucleotides matching TRBD1. CDR3 size: 14 residues. V dropped 6 bases and J dropped 0; count of bases not matched to a gene: 2. Germline V gene data show CDR1 as SNHLY and CDR2 as FYNNEI. CDR3 sequence (DNA): TGTGCCAGCAGGGGACAGGGGTTCTCCTACGAGCAGTACTTC. As protein: CASRGQGFSYEQYF.

The chain uses TRBV30 and TRBJ1-5, with a tentative D call TRBD1 (5 bases). The CDR3 has 13 amino acids. The V end lost 4 bases, the J end lost 3 bases, and 10 bases lay between the germline ends. Germline CDR1 reads GTSNPN; CDR2 reads SVGIG (reference sequence). The DNA of the CDR3 is TGTGCCTGGAAAGGGACGGACAATCAGCCCCAGCATTTT. Encoded protein: CAWKGTDNQPQHF.

The V call is TRBV7-9, the J call TRBJ2-5, with D perhaps TRBD1 (6 bases). The V gene lost 6 bases and the J gene lost 5 bases, with 19 bases spanning the gap. The CDR3 loop spans 15 amino acids. Germline V gene lookup returns CDR1 SEHNR and CDR2 FQNEAQ (reference sequence). CDR3 residues: CASSPTSGAQETQYF. CDR3 nucleotide sequence: TGTGCCAGCAGTCCCACCTCAGGGGCGCAGGAGACCCAGTACTTC.

The CDR3 reads CASRGPAWQFF. In DNA, the CDR3 is TGTGCCAGCAGGGGGCCAGCTTGGCAGTTCTTC. The chain uses TRBV2 and TRBJ2-1; the D gene is possibly TRBD1 (5 bases). This CDR3 is built from 11 residues. Trimming left V 6 bases short and J 12 bases short, with 12 bases between. The germline CDR1 and CDR2 sequences are SNHLY and FYNNEI.

The chain joins TRBV11-2 to TRBJ1-3; possibly TRBD1 for D (5 bases). This CDR3 has 16 residues. V gave up 1 base and J gave up 0 bases, with 10 bases separating them. Germline loops: CDR1 SGHAT, CDR2 FQNNGV. CDR3 bases: TGTGCCAGCAGCTTAGTAACAGGTCCCTCTGGAAACACCATATATTTT. Its translation is CASSLVTGPSGNTIYF.

The genes are TRBV30 and TRBJ1-2; a possible D gene is TRBD1 (5 bases). V shed 4 bases and J shed 0 bases, with 12 bases lying between them. The CDR3 runs to 14 residues. The germline V gene encodes CDR1 GTSNPN and CDR2 SVGIG (reference sequence). CDR3: CAWTRGSTNYGYTF. As DNA, the CDR3 is TGTGCCTGGACCCGGGGGTCTACTAACTATGGCTACACCTTC.

V is TRBV15 and J is TRBJ1-2, with D uncertain. This CDR3 has 15 residues. V lost 3 bases and J 8 bases, leaving 19 bases between the germline ends. Looked up from germline, CDR1 is LNHNV and CDR2 is YYDKDF (reference sequence). For the CDR3, the DNA is TGTGCCACCAGCAGTCAAACCCCCCGGGCCGGAGGCTACACCTTC. Amino acids: CATSSQTPRAGGYTF.

The chain recombines TRBV30 with TRBJ1-3; D gene ambiguous. V shed 8 bases and J shed 4 bases, with 6 bases lying between them. The length of the CDR3 is 10 residues. Germline CDR1 reads GTSNPN; CDR2 reads SVGIG (reference sequence). The CDR3 DNA sequence: TGTGCCAGCTGGGGAAACACCATATATTTT. Translation: CASWGNTIYF.

This CDR3 reads CASREPGGVNYGYTF. Here the CDR3 DNA reads TGTGCCAGTCGTGAACCCGGCGGGGTTAACTATGGCTACACCTTC. The chain couples TRBV19 to TRBJ1-2; D remains unclear. Germline V gives CDR1 LNHDA, CDR2 SQIVND (reference sequence). Trimming pared 8 bases from V and 1 base from J, leaving 17 bases between. The CDR3 runs 15 residues.